This T cell receptor beta chain comes out of a study of lymphopenia after photon versus proton radiotherapy (dated by TCRdb to between 2018 and 2021). Describing the broader study: Photon and proton radiation therapy were compared by the study for their immunological effects in patients with gastrointestinal tumors who developed high-grade lymphopenia. The cohort included 20 or so patients with gastrointestinal tumors who developed lymphopenia after receiving either photon or proton therapy. The goal of the study was to describe how the two radiation modalities differ in their effects on the immune system.

The research as a whole found: Among patients across the cohort who died, overall survival time showed an inverse correlation with a larger post-nadir drop in TCR diversity. Proton-treated patients stayed relatively stable during treatment, while photon-treated patients lost naive T cells and TCR diversity and gained effector/memory populations. After the lymphocyte count nadir, repertoires from photon-treated patients showed oligoclonal expansion, particularly of CD8+ Temra cells, and this expansion drove the decline in diversity. The authors looked at the survival association only in patients who died, and they framed better survival with proton therapy as a possibility rather than a demonstrated result.

The method behind the library was the immunoSEQ multiplex PCR assay. Alongside multiparametric flow cytometry, deep sequencing of rearranged TCR beta loci was used to profile the T cell repertoires. Held by TCRdb, this immuneACCESS table contains in-frame sequences only and omits some clones. Under half of the omission traces to an unresolved V gene where checked; the cause of the rest is unknown. A total of around 64,000 clones appear in this sample, around 92% of them only once. The ten largest account for about 2% of the sample. The germline V gene encodes CDR1 MDHEN and CDR2 SYDVKM. V is pared back by 3 bases and J by 1 base, with 13 bases lying between the germline termini. Taken from cysteine to phenylalanine, the CDR3 has 16 residues. Only the CDR3 region is kept as DNA, spanning 48 bases read in frame from base 1. About this clone itself: Its antigen is currently not known. Nothing much larger sits one base from this clone, and base qualities are not available.

The starting material was peripheral blood, obtained from a patient treated with photon-based radiotherapy. This clonotype was sampled from a woman aged 40 to 50 with cholangiocarcinoma. The chain joins TRBV28 to TRBJ1-5, and perhaps TRBD1 as D gene, on 5 matching bases. The nucleotide sequence reads TGTGCCAGCAGTTTCGCGACTGGGGGGAGCAATCAGCCCCAGCATTTT. Its translation reads: CASSFATGGSNQPQHF.